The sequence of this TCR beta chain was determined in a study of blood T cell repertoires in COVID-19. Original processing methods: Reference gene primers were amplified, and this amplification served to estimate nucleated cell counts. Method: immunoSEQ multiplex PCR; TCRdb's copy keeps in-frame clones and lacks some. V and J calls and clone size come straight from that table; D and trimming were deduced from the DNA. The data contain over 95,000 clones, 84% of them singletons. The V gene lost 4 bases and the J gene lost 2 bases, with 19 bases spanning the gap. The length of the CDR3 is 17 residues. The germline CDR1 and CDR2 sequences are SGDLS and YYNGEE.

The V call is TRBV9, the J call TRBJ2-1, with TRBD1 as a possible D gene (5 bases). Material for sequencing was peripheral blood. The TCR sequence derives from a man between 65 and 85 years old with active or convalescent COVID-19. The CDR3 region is CASSLGWGSTTYNEQFF. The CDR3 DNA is TGTGCCAGCAGCTTAGGATGGGGCTCCACAACCTACAATGAGCAGTTCTTC.